This TCR beta chain was profiled in a study of Ad26.COV2.S vaccination and SARS-CoV-2 variants (dated by TCRdb to the early 2020s). Study-level background: Donors in the vaccine arm were drawn from COV1001, a multicentre, randomized, double-blind, placebo-controlled phase I-IIa trial testing Ad26.COV2.S in healthy adults. Ad26.COV2.S was administered intramuscularly at a dose of 5x10^10 or 1x10^11 viral particles, either as one shot or as two shots given 56 days apart. The specificity and breadth of SARS-CoV-2-reactive T cell receptors after Ad26.COV2.S vaccination were assessed by TCRbeta repertoire sequencing. A total of around 32 samples were included in the TCR-sequenced set, comprising roughly 19 Ad26.COV2.S vaccine recipients, 5 placebo recipients and 8 SARS-CoV-2 convalescent individuals. Trial participants were randomized into five groups of five, in which low-dose or high-dose Ad26.COV2.S was given once or twice, or placebo was given on both occasions. Throughout the experiments and outcome assessment, investigators stayed blinded to trial group allocation.

The treatment or condition label, as the study defines it: 19 received Ad26.COV2.S at low or high dose, single or two shots; 5 received placebo; per-sample allocation not given. Repertoires of vaccine and placebo recipients were sequenced from samples taken on day 63 after the first injection. Cohort 1b enrolled about two dozen adults aged 18-55 years at a single site in Boston, USA, between 29 July and 7 August 2020. Ad26.COV2.S was a replication-incompetent adenovirus type 26 vector expressing a prefusion-stabilized SARS-CoV-2 spike protein from the original Wuhan strain. Comment on this clone: The specificity of this receptor is unknown. Base qualities are not at hand, and no much larger clone is one base apart.

The germline V gene (reference sequence) sets CDR1 to LGHDT and CDR2 to YNNKEL. The junction carries 8 bases between V and J, which are trimmed by 0 bases and 5 bases respectively. The CDR3 runs 14 amino acids, cysteine and phenylalanine included. Only the CDR3 DNA stays, 42 bases, in frame from base 1. The immunoSEQ Assay was the method used to sequence TCRbeta CDR3 regions. After extraction, genomic DNA underwent amplification by bias-controlled multiplex PCR, followed by high-throughput sequencing. As for how the authors treated the data: To quantify the absolute abundance of every unique TCRbeta CDR3 region, sequences were collapsed and filtered. Usable DNA was measured by amplifying reference genes present in all nucleated cells, and TCRbeta template counts were normalized to that usable DNA to estimate T cell fraction. Repertoire TCRs were annotated as SARS-CoV-2-specific by exact matching of V gene, CDR3 amino acid sequence and J gene to a known reactive TCR set. The reference SARS-CoV-2 TCR set was derived from MIRA and filtered for enrichment in COVID-19-positive ImmuneCODE repertoires, a step that removed public or cross-reactive TCRs. Using the MIRA antigens, annotated TCRs were further analysed by specific ORF or by position within an ORF. Breadth was defined as annotated unique rearrangements over total unique productive rearrangements; depth was the summed frequency of those rearrangements. TCR breadth was compared between groups using two-sided Wilcoxon rank-sum tests. In its TCRdb copy, this immuneACCESS table keeps in-frame sequences only and misses some clones. Where compared with another copy, unresolved V genes explain less than half of these, and the others have no known cause. The DNA gave D and trimming, while V, J and clone size come from that table. The sample has 450,000 to 550,000 clones on record, roughly nine tenths of them singletons. About 1.7% of the sample is held by the ten biggest clonotypes.

General findings and caveats noted by the study authors: Comparing responses between vaccine doses or regimens was not something the study was powered to do. Ad26.COV2.S recipients had higher spike-specific TCR breadth than placebo recipients (P = 0.0014). Vaccine and placebo recipients had similar non-spike TCR breadth, a finding consistent with the vaccine containing only spike. Substantial breadth of spike-specific CD8+ and CD4+ T cell responses was reported after vaccination. The authors noted that total T cell responses may have been underestimated by the TCR breadth and depth analyses.

This clonotype originated in a person between 18 and 59 years old who received the Ad26.COV2.S COVID-19 vaccine or a placebo. The sequencing here drew on peripheral blood, taken in a trial of Ad26.COV2.S vaccine versus placebo. The chain was built from TRBV3-1 (or the pseudogene TRBV3-2) and TRBJ2-1; too little of a D gene remains to name it. CDR3 reads: CASSQEFQDNEQFF. DNA sequence: TGTGCCAGCAGCCAAGAATTTCAGGACAATGAGCAGTTCTTC.